These T cell receptor beta chains were read from a single sample in a study of regulatory T cells in long-lasting Graves disease. Via MiXCR, TCRdb re-called the multiplex PCR reads, giving one row per CDR3 protein. This sample carries about 420,000 distinct CDR3 sequences, about a sixth of them seen once, and the ten largest clones take 20% to 25%. The sample was also linked to a second study, of T cells in Graves' hyperthyroidism and ophthalmopathy.

The sequencing used peripheral blood mononuclear cells (PBMCs), collected at new diagnosis, from a patient treated with antithyroid drugs. Receptors originate from a woman younger than 35 with Graves disease. The CDR3 runs from the conserved cysteine through the conserved F or W. D genes are given only for firm matches. Where a row states a size, it is once, few, many or the class of an expanded clone; other rows omit it.

. TRBJ1-2 TRBV12-3/TRBV12-4 many CASTRSGGSANYGYTF TGTGCCAGCACAAGATCGGGTGGGTCTGCTAACTATGGCTACACCTTC
. TRBJ2-3 TRBV24-1 . CATIRQFTDTQYF TGTGCCACCATCCGACAGTTTACAGATACGCAGTATTTT
TRBD1 TRBJ1-6 TRBV20-1 many CSTTGDNSPLHF TGCAGTACAACAGGGGATAATTCACCCCTCCACTTT
. TRBJ2-7 TRBV20-1 many CSASSLVSFEQYF TGCAGTGCTAGCTCACTAGTCTCCTTCGAGCAGTACTTC
TRBD2 TRBJ2-1 TRBV4-1 . CASSLSSGVTYNEQFF TGCGCCAGCAGCCTAAGTAGCGGGGTAACCTACAATGAGCAGTTCTTC
. TRBJ2-1 TRBV19 . CASSILVQHEQFF TGTGCCAGTAGTATTCTTGTACAGCATGAGCAGTTCTTC
TRBD2 TRBJ2-1 TRBV19 few CASSITSGISMSDEQFF TGTGCCAGTAGTATCACTAGCGGGATTTCCATGTCGGATGAGCAGTTCTTC
. TRBJ2-1 TRBV18 . CASSLDQGYEQFF TGTGCCAGCTCTCTCGACCAGGGCTACGAGCAGTTCTTC
TRBD2 TRBJ2-1 TRBV2 many CASSEPGLAGSRGEQFF TGTGCCAGCAGTGAACCGGGACTAGCGGGAAGTAGGGGTGAGCAGTTCTTC
. TRBJ2-2 TRBV20-1 . CSARDFGRTGELFF TGCAGTGCTAGAGATTTTGGGAGGACCGGGGAGCTGTTTTTT
TRBD1 TRBJ1-2 TRBV29-1 many CSVGPGQHGYTF TGCAGCGTTGGTCCGGGACAGCATGGCTACACCTTC
TRBD2 TRBJ2-7 TRBV20-1 many CSASSSGRYEQYF TGCAGTGCTAGTTCCAGCGGGAGGTACGAGCAGTACTTC
. TRBJ2-7 TRBV30 many CAWSGTRGSSYEQYF TGTGCCTGGAGTGGCACTAGGGGGAGCTCCTACGAGCAGTACTTC
TRBD1 TRBJ2-1 TRBV19 few CASSTRRDSNNEQFF TGTGCCAGTAGTACTCGAAGGGACAGTAACAATGAGCAGTTCTTC
TRBD1 TRBJ2-7 TRBV7-9 . CASSSTGLRVHEQYF TGTGCCAGCAGCTCGACAGGGCTTCGCGTCCACGAGCAGTACTTC
TRBD1 TRBJ1-2 TRBV28 many CASSLLGGYYGYTF TGTGCCAGCAGTTTGTTAGGGGGCTACTATGGCTACACCTTC
. TRBJ2-7 TRBV20-1 many CSATEHSYEQYF TGCAGTGCTACTGAGCACTCCTACGAGCAGTACTTC
. TRBJ1-1 TRBV5-5 many CASSLETGRVEAFF TGTGCCAGCAGCTTGGAGACAGGTCGTGTGGAAGCTTTCTTT
TRBD1 TRBJ1-1 TRBV5-6 . CASSPGTESEAFF TGTGCCAGCAGCCCAGGGACAGAATCTGAAGCTTTCTTT
. TRBJ2-1 TRBV29-1 many CSVPRNNEQFF TGCAGCGTTCCACGAAACAATGAGCAGTTCTTC
. TRBJ1-1 TRBV6-9 few CASSYSRDTAFF TGTGCCAGCAGTTACTCTCGGGACACGGCTTTCTTT
. TRBJ1-3 TRBV18 few CASSPPGATGNTIYF TGTGCCAGCTCACCACCGGGAGCAACTGGAAACACCATATATTTT
. TRBJ2-7 TRBV3-1 many CASSQEIGGATYEQYF TGTGCCAGCAGCCAAGAAATTGGGGGCGCAACCTACGAGCAGTACTTC
. TRBJ1-2 TRBV27 few CASSFKGGYGYTF TGTGCCAGCAGTTTCAAGGGCGGCTATGGCTACACCTTC
TRBD2 TRBJ2-7 TRBV11-2 many CASSPTRSDLGLAVSYEQYF TGTGCCAGCAGCCCAACCCGCTCTGACCTTGGACTAGCCGTCTCCTACGAGCAGTACTTC
TRBD2 TRBJ2-6 TRBV6-5 . CASSYGFLGLAQIGANVLTF TGTGCCAGCAGTTATGGATTCTTAGGACTAGCGCAGATTGGGGCCAACGTCCTGACTTTC
. TRBJ2-5 TRBV24-1 few CATSDSRLVETQYF TGTGCCACCAGTGACTCTAGACTAGTGGAGACCCAGTACTTC
TRBD2 TRBJ2-7 TRBV13 . CASSHSGTSGSSYEQYF TGTGCCAGCAGCCACAGCGGGACTAGCGGGAGCTCCTACGAGCAGTACTTC
TRBD2 TRBJ2-1 TRBV2 many CASSEFRDYVNEQFF TGTGCCAGCAGTGAATTCCGGGACTACGTCAATGAGCAGTTCTTC
TRBD1 TRBJ1-6 TRBV6-2/TRBV6-3 . CASSSTGGYSPLHF TGTGCCAGCAGTTCCACAGGGGGGTATTCACCCCTCCACTTT
TRBD1 TRBJ2-7 TRBV29-1 . CSGIPGTGDEQYF TGCAGCGGCATTCCCGGGACAGGGGACGAGCAGTACTTC
TRBD2 TRBJ2-3 TRBV11-2 many CASSLPGRADTQYF TGTGCCAGCAGCTTACCCGGGAGGGCAGATACGCAGTATTTT
TRBD2 TRBJ2-7 TRBV7-2 many CASSRTSGSRYEQYF TGTGCCAGCAGCCGGACTAGCGGGAGTAGGTACGAGCAGTACTTC
TRBD2 TRBJ2-2 TRBV11-2 few CASRRTSGRGGTGELFF TGTGCCAGCAGACGGACTAGCGGGAGGGGAGGAACCGGGGAGCTGTTTTTT
TRBD2 TRBJ2-7 TRBV7-9 . CASSLLGQPGLPYEQYF TGTGCCAGCAGCTTATTGGGGCAACCGGGACTACCCTACGAGCAGTACTTC
. TRBJ1-5 TRBV4-1 . CASSLNSNQPQDF TGTGCCAGCAGCTTAAATAGCAATCAGCCCCAGGATTTT
. TRBJ2-1 TRBV27 many CASSLGPKVDEQFF TGTGCCAGCAGTTTAGGTCCGAAGGTGGATGAGCAGTTCTTC
TRBD2 TRBJ2-1 TRBV20-1 many CSARGSGKRSNEQFF TGCAGTGCTAGGGGCAGCGGGAAACGTAGTAATGAGCAGTTCTTC
. TRBJ2-7 TRBV30 few CAWSGTGTSSYEQYF TGTGCCTGGAGTGGAACCGGTACTAGTTCCTACGAGCAGTACTTC
TRBD2 TRBJ2-7 TRBV29-1 many CSVELLLAGEVYEQYF TGCAGCGTCGAGCTACTACTAGCGGGAGAGGTCTACGAGCAGTACTTC
. TRBJ2-5 TRBV11-1 many CASIRGPEETQYF TGTGCCAGCATCCGGGGACCCGAAGAGACCCAGTACTTC
TRBD2 TRBJ2-7 TRBV28 . CASSLFVGGLAGNYEQYF TGTGCCAGCAGTTTATTTGTTGGGGGACTAGCGGGAAACTACGAGCAGTACTTC
. TRBJ2-7 TRBV2 many CASRKRSGSRSYEQYF TGTGCCAGCAGGAAACGGAGCGGGTCGAGGTCCTACGAGCAGTACTTC
TRBD2 TRBJ2-2 TRBV19 few CASSMWSSGSTGELFF TGTGCCAGTAGTATGTGGTCTAGCGGGAGTACCGGGGAGCTGTTTTTT
. TRBJ2-7 TRBV3-1 many CASSPATAYEQYF TGTGCCAGCAGCCCCGCGACAGCCTACGAGCAGTACTTC
. TRBJ1-1 TRBV24-1 few CATSVLGNTEAFF TGTGCCACCAGTGTCCTTGGGAACACTGAAGCTTTCTTT
. TRBJ2-5 TRBV28 many CASSVGMTGTQYF TGTGCCAGCAGTGTAGGGATGACCGGGACCCAGTACTTC
. TRBJ2-3 TRBV6-1 many CASGGAGSTDTQYF TGTGCCAGCGGTGGTGCGGGTAGCACAGATACGCAGTATTTT
TRBD2 TRBJ2-1 TRBV9 . CASSFRPGTSGNNEQFF TGTGCCAGCAGCTTTCGACCCGGGACTAGCGGCAACAATGAGCAGTTCTTC
. TRBJ1-1 TRBV7-9 many CASSLSGTWMNTEAFF TGTGCCAGCAGCTTATCCGGGACATGGATGAACACTGAAGCTTTCTTT
TRBD2 TRBJ2-3 TRBV5-1 many CASSLGLASGDTQYF TGCGCCAGCAGCCTGGGACTAGCGAGTGGGGATACGCAGTATTTT
. TRBJ2-3 TRBV9 once CASSVGRGTDTQYF TGTGCCAGCAGCGTAGGGCGGGGCACAGATACGCAGTATTTT
TRBD1 TRBJ2-7 TRBV30 . CAWREFPFFHPTGSSYEQYF TGTGCCTGGAGGGAATTCCCTTTTTTCCACCCGACAGGGAGTTCCTACGAGCAGTACTTC
TRBD1 TRBJ2-7 TRBV4-1 few CASSQLPGQGRYEQYF TGCGCCAGCAGCCAGCTACCGGGACAGGGGCGCTACGAGCAGTACTTC